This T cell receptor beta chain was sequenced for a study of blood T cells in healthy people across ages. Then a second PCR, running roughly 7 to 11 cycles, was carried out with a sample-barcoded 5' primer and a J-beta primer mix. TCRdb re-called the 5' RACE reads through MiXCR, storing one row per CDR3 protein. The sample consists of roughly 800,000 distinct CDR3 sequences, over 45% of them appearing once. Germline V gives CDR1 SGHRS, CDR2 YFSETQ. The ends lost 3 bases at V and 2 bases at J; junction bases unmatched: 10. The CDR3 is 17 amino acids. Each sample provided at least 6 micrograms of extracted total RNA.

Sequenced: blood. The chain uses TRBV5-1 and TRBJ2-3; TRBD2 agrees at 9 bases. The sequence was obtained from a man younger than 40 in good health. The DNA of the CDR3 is TGCGCCAGCAGCTCCACCGCGGGGGGGCCTATCACAGATACGCAGTATTTT. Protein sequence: CASSSTAGGPITDTQYF.